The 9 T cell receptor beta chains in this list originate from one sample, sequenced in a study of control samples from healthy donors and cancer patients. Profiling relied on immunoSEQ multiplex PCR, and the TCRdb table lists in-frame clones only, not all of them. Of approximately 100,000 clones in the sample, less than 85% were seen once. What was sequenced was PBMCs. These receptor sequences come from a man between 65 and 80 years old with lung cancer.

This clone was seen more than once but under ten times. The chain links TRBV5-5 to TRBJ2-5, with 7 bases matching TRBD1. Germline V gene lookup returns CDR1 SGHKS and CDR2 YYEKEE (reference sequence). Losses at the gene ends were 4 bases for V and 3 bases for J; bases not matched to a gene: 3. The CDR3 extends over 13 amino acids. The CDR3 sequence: CASSTDREETQYF. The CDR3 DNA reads TGTGCCAGCAGCACTGACAGGGAAGAGACCCAGTACTTC.

DNA for the CDR3: TGTGCCACCAGCAGAGATTTACTAGGGGGAAATCAGCCCCAGCATTTT. It translates to CATSRDLLGGNQPQHF. The genes are TRBV15 and TRBJ1-5; TRBD1 might be the D (6 bases). The germline V and J ends were trimmed by 0 bases and 4 bases, with 13 bases remaining between them. Germline CDR1 is LNHNV and CDR2 is YYDKDF (reference sequence). The CDR3 loop spans 16 amino acids. Combining the CDR3 with reference TRBV15 and TRBJ1-5 gives the whole variable domain DAMVIQNPRYQVTQFGKPVTLSCSQTLNHNVMYWYQQKSSQAPKLLFHYYDKDFNNEADTPDNFQSRRPNTSFCFLDIRSPGLGDTAMYLCATSRDLLGGNQPQHFGDGTRLSIL.

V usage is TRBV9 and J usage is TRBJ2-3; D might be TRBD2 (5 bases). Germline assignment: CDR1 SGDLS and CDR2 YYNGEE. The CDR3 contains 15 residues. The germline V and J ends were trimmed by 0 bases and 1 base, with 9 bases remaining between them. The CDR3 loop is CASSVGYSGTDTQYF. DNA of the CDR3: TGTGCCAGCAGCGTAGGTTATAGCGGCACAGATACGCAGTATTTT.

The CDR3 bases are TGTGCCAGTAGTATAATGACAGGGCGGAACACTGAAGCTTTCTTT. It encodes CASSIMTGRNTEAFF. The rearrangement uses TRBV19 and TRBJ1-1, with 7 bases aligning to TRBD1. The CDR3 totals 15 residues. V was pared by 2 bases and J by 1 base, with 4 bases of the junction left unmatched. In germline, CDR1 is LNHDA, CDR2 SQIVND (reference sequence).

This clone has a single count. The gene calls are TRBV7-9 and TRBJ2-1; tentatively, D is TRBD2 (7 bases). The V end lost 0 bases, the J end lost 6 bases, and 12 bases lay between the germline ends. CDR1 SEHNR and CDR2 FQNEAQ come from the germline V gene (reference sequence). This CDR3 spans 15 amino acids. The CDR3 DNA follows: TGTGCCAGCAGCTTAGCTGGGGGGGCTGGCAATGAGCAGTTCTTC. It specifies CASSLAGGAGNEQFF.

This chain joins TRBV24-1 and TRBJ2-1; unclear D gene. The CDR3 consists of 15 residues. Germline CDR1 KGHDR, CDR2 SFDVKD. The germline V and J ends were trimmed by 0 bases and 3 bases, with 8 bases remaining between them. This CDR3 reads CATSDLGWGYNEQFF. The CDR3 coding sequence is TGTGCCACCAGTGATTTGGGATGGGGCTACAATGAGCAGTTCTTC.

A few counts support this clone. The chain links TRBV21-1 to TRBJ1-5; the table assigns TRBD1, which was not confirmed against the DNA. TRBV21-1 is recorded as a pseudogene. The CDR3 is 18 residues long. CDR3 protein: CASSTTRTGKYSNQPQHF. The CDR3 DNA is TGTGCCAGCAGCACTACTAGGACAGGGAAATATAGCAATCAGCCCCAGCATTTT.

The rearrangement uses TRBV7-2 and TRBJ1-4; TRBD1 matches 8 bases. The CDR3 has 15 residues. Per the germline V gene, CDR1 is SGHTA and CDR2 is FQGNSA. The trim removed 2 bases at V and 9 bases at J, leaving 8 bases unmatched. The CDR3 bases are TGTGCCAGCAGCTTACAACCGGGACAGGCCCAAAAACTGTTTTTT. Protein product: CASSLQPGQAQKLFF. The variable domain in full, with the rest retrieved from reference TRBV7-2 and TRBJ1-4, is GAGVSQSPSNKVTEKGKDVELRCDPISGHTALYWYRQSLGQGLEFLIYFQGNSAPDKSGLPSDRFSAERTGGSVSTLTIQRTQQEDSAVYLCASSLQPGQAQKLFFGSGTQLSVL.

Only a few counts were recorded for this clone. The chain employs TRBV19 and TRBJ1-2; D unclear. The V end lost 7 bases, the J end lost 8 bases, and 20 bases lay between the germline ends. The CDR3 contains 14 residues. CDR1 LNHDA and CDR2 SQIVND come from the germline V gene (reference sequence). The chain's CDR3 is CASIPVGIPHGYTF. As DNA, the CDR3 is TGTGCCAGTATCCCGGTCGGTATCCCACACGGCTACACCTTC. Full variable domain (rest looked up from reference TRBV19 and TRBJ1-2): DGGITQSPKYLFRKEGQNVTLSCEQNLNHDAMYWYRQDPGQGLRLIYYSQIVNDFQKGDIAEGYSVSREKKESFPLTVTSAQKNPTAFYLCASIPVGIPHGYTFGSGTRLTVV.